These 26 T cell receptor beta chains originate from one sample sequenced in a study of T-cell reconstitution after alpha-beta-depleted transplantation in children. Unique molecular identifiers were incorporated into the prepared TCRbeta library. One entry per CDR3 protein results from TCRdb running MiXCR on the PCR reads. The sample shows a few hundred thousand distinct CDR3 sequences, around 27% of them seen only once. Sequenced material: PBMCs, taken before TCRalphabeta/CD19-depleted stem cell transplant. These receptors were collected from a boy under two years old with Wiskott-Aldrich syndrome, due to receive a stem cell transplant.

The chain joins TRBV11-2 to TRBJ2-7; TRBD1 or TRBD2 may be the D gene (6 bases each). Trimming took off 6 bases at V and 4 bases at J, with 22 bases between the two ends. This CDR3 has 16 amino acids. In germline, CDR1 is SGHAT, CDR2 FQNNGV. Written as DNA, the CDR3 is TGTGCCAGCAGTGTCGGTTTTGGGGGGACACCATACGAGCAGTACTTC. This codes for CASSVGFGGTPYEQYF.

The chain carries TRBV9 and TRBJ2-3; 8 nucleotides line up with TRBD2. The germline CDR1 and CDR2 sequences are SGDLS and YYNGEE. J was trimmed by 4 bases and V by 4 bases; bases with no gene match: 11. The CDR3 sequence is 16 residues long. CDR3 coding DNA: TGTGCCAGCAGCCTCCGGACTAGCACGCTGGCAGATACGCAGTATTTT. This sequence encodes CASSLRTSTLADTQYF.

This clonotype has more than one count but fewer than ten. The V call is TRBV28, the J call TRBJ2-1, with 7 bases matching TRBD1. This CDR3 is built from 14 residues. V gave up 6 bases and J gave up 7 bases; unmatched junction bases: 9. The germline V gene encodes CDR1 MDHEN and CDR2 SYDVKM. The CDR3 sequence: CASRNRGSRNEQFF. The DNA of the CDR3 is TGTGCCAGCAGAAACAGGGGTTCTCGAAATGAGCAGTTCTTC.

The sample holds a few counts of this clonotype. DNA for the CDR3: TGCAGCGTTGAATCGGGGAGCTCAGGCTCCTACAATGAGCAGTTCTTC. Protein product: CSVESGSSGSYNEQFF. The chain is built from TRBV29-1 and TRBJ2-1, with D possibly TRBD2 on 5 matching bases. This CDR3 spans 16 amino acids. Germline CDR1 and CDR2: SQVTM and ANQGSEA. Deletions cut 2 bases from V and 0 bases from J, with 14 bases between.

The V call is TRBV11-2, the J call TRBJ2-5, with D possibly TRBD1 on 7 matching bases. V gave up 6 bases and J gave up 0 bases, with 11 bases separating them. This CDR3 region has 14 residues. Germline lookup yields CDR1 SGHAT and CDR2 FQNNGV. DNA of the CDR3: TGTGCCAGCAGTGCGGGACAGCACCAAGAGACCCAGTACTTC. This codes for CASSAGQHQETQYF.

This clonotype was seen a few times. The chain carries TRBV2 and TRBJ2-3; no clear D gene. The CDR3 contains 17 residues. V was shortened by 1 base and J by 0 bases, with 14 bases between the two germline ends. Germline V lookup: CDR1 SNHLY, CDR2 FYNNEI. CDR3 loop: CASSEDFGLLSTDTQYF. DNA of the CDR3: TGTGCCAGCAGTGAAGACTTTGGTCTTCTCAGCACAGATACGCAGTATTTT.

V gene TRBV12-3 or TRBV12-4 combines with J gene TRBJ1-4; D is perhaps TRBD1 (5 bases). The CDR3 length is 15 residues. Trimming stripped 6 bases from V and 9 bases from J, with 20 bases between. Written as DNA, the CDR3 is TGTGCCAGCAGGAGGACGGTTGGGTGGGGACAAAAACTGTTTTTT. Translation: CASRRTVGWGQKLFF.

J is TRBJ2-2 and V is TRBV2; D is unclear. Germline CDR1 and CDR2: SNHLY and FYNNEI. The V and J ends lost 0 bases and 3 bases respectively, with 8 bases between them. The CDR3 has 15 residues. The CDR3 spells CASSEAVPYTGELFF. CDR3 bases: TGTGCCAGCAGTGAAGCGGTTCCGTACACCGGGGAGCTGTTTTTT.

This clonotype was observed a few times. The chain recombines TRBV5-1 with TRBJ2-5; TRBD1 matches at 8 bases. Germline values: CDR1 SGHRS, CDR2 YFSETQ. V gave up 5 bases and J gave up 3 bases; unmatched junction bases: 6. CDR3 length: 14 amino acids. The chain's CDR3 is CASRTLTGEETQYF. Written as DNA, the CDR3 is TGCGCCAGCAGAACCTTGACAGGGGAAGAGACCCAGTACTTC.

This clonotype was counted only a few times. This chain connects TRBV7-9 to TRBJ1-3; a possible D gene is TRBD1 (5 bases). Trimming shortened V by 2 bases and J by 0 bases, and 17 bases separated the two germline ends. CDR1 SEHNR and CDR2 FQNEAQ come from the germline V gene (reference sequence). This CDR3 is built from 18 residues. CDR3 region: CASSLKGADFSSGNTIYF. In DNA form, the CDR3 reads TGTGCCAGCAGCTTAAAAGGGGCAGACTTCAGCTCTGGAAACACCATATATTTT.

This clonotype was seen just once. The rearrangement uses TRBV7-9 and TRBJ2-7; D not resolved. Deletions cut 2 bases from V and 7 bases from J, with 12 bases between. CDR1 SEHNR and CDR2 FQNEAQ come from the germline V gene (reference sequence). The CDR3 has 13 residues. The CDR3 is CASSLTTRSEQYF. The CDR3 nucleotides read TGTGCCAGCAGCTTAACTACCCGGTCGGAGCAGTACTTC. Drawing the rest from reference TRBV7-9 and TRBJ2-7, the complete variable domain is DTGVSQNPRHKITKRGQNVTFRCDPISEHNRLYWYRQTLGQGPEFLTYFQNEAQLEKSRLLSDRFSAERPKGSFSTLEIQRTEQGDSAMYLCASSLTTRSEQYFGPGTRLTVT.

This clonotype came up a few times. This chain links TRBV5-1 with TRBJ1-2, with TRBD1 matching over 12 bases. Germline V gene sequence: CDR1 SGHRS, CDR2 YFSETQ. The CDR3 length is 14 residues. V gave up 2 bases and J gave up 8 bases; unmatched junction bases: 4. In DNA form, the CDR3 reads TGCGCCAGCAGCTTCGGGGACAGGGGGCTCGGCTACACCTTC. This translates into CASSFGDRGLGYTF.

The chain couples TRBV5-5 to TRBJ1-5, with a tentative D call TRBD1 (5 bases). Trimming left V 6 bases short and J 9 bases short, with 13 bases between. CDR3 length: 12 residues. CDR1 and CDR2 from the germline V gene are SGHKS and YYEKEE (reference sequence). CDR3 bases: TGTGCCAGCATGGGACGGACCGGGCCCCAGCATTTT. Its translation is CASMGRTGPQHF.

This clonotype was seen many times. The junction differs from germline at one of its ends, possibly a read error. V gene TRBV5-1 combines with J gene TRBJ2-1, with D unclear. Germline lookup yields CDR1 SGHRS and CDR2 YFSETQ. The CDR3 runs 11 residues. The CDR3 spells CASSLVGEQFF. CDR3 bases: TGTGCCAGCAGCCTCGTCGGTGAGCAGTTCTTC. Full variable domain (outside the CDR3, taken from reference TRBV5-1 and TRBJ2-1): KAGVTQTPRYLIKTRGQQVTLSCSPISGHRSVSWYQQTPGQGLQFLFEYFSETQRNKGNFPGRFSGRQFSNSRSEMNVSTLELGDSALYLCASSLVGEQFFGPGTRLTVL.

This clonotype was detected a few times. The rearrangement joins TRBV6-1 to TRBJ2-7; D unclear. This CDR3 comprises 13 residues. V shed 7 bases and J shed 5 bases, with 15 bases lying between them. Looked up from germline, CDR1 is MNHNS and CDR2 is SASEGT. For the CDR3, the DNA is TGTGCCAGCACTCCCCCGGGTAGGGACGAGCAGTACTTC. Translating it yields CASTPPGRDEQYF.

This clonotype was detected a few times. The chain combines TRBV20-1 with TRBJ2-6, with D hard to call. The V and J ends lost 0 bases and 0 bases respectively, with 3 bases between them. Germline V CDR1 and CDR2: DFQATT, SNEGSKA (reference sequence). There are 14 residues in the CDR3. The CDR3 spells CSARESSGANVLTF. Here the CDR3 DNA reads TGCAGTGCTAGAGAAAGCTCTGGGGCCAACGTCCTGACTTTC.

In its sample, this clonotype was seen a few times. The V call is TRBV7-9, the J call TRBJ2-3; D gene ambiguous. This CDR3 region has 15 residues. The V and J ends lost 1 base and 2 bases respectively, with 10 bases between them. In germline, CDR1 is SEHNR, CDR2 FQNEAQ (reference sequence). CDR3 sequence reads: CASSLGSDITDTQYF. CDR3 bases: TGTGCCAGCAGCTTAGGATCGGATATCACAGATACGCAGTATTTT.

This chain links TRBV6-1 with TRBJ2-7; possibly TRBD1 for D (5 bases). Germline V gene lookup returns CDR1 MNHNS and CDR2 SASEGT. Trimming removed 3 bases at V and 2 bases at J, with 11 bases between. This CDR3 has 14 amino acids. The chain's CDR3 is CASSEVVRAYEQYF. The CDR3 bases are TGTGCCAGCAGTGAGGTGGTCAGGGCCTACGAGCAGTACTTC.

This clonotype occurred a few times. The chain employs TRBV5-1 and TRBJ2-3, with 7 positions matching TRBD2. This CDR3 contains 15 residues. The V segment lost 0 bases and the J segment 6 bases; nucleotides outside the gene matches: 7. The germline V gene encodes CDR1 SGHRS and CDR2 YFSETQ. The CDR3 coding sequence is TGCGCCAGCAGCTTGGAACGCGGGAGCCACGATACGCAGTATTTT. The encoded protein is CASSLERGSHDTQYF.

The gene calls are TRBV5-1 and TRBJ2-5; 8 bases agree with TRBD2. The ends lost 0 bases at V and 5 bases at J; junction bases unmatched: 6. The CDR3 has 15 amino acids. From germline, CDR1 is SGHRS and CDR2 YFSETQ. The CDR3 DNA follows: TGCGCCAGCAGCTTGGGATCCAGCGGGGGTGAGACCCAGTACTTC. This gives the protein CASSLGSSGGETQYF.

The chain carries TRBV27 and TRBJ1-4; D unresolved. This CDR3 comprises 13 residues. With 1 base removed from V and 13 bases from J, the gap between germline ends came to 13 bases. The V gene's germline CDR1 is MNHEY and CDR2 SMNVEV (reference sequence). CDR3 residues: CASSLFGGLGLFF. As DNA, the CDR3 is TGTGCCAGCAGTTTATTCGGAGGACTAGGACTGTTTTTT.

V is TRBV20-1 and J is TRBJ2-1; 7 bases match TRBD2. The CDR3 is 14 residues long. Germline CDR1 is DFQATT and CDR2 is SNEGSKA (reference sequence). After removal of 6 bases from V and 3 bases from J, the junction contained 8 bases not matched to a gene. For the CDR3, the DNA is TGCAGTGCAAAACTAGCGAATCACTACAATGAGCAGTTCTTC. The encoded protein is CSAKLANHYNEQFF.

This rearrangement joins TRBV29-1 to TRBJ2-1; 8 nucleotides match TRBD1. Germline loops: CDR1 SQVTM, CDR2 ANQGSEA. The CDR3 is 15 residues long. V shed 3 bases and J 7 bases; nucleotides not matched to a gene: 11. In DNA, the CDR3 is TGCAGCGTTGAGACCCCGTGGACAGGGTTGAATGAGCAGTTCTTC. Translating gives CSVETPWTGLNEQFF.

This clonotype turned up a few times. V is TRBV27 and J is TRBJ2-1; D gene ambiguous. Trimming cost V 0 bases and J 3 bases, with 6 bases left between them. The CDR3 contains 14 residues. Germline V CDR1 and CDR2: MNHEY, SMNVEV (reference sequence). CDR3 nucleotides: TGTGCCAGCAGTTTATCAGGGAACTACAATGAGCAGTTCTTC. This codes for CASSLSGNYNEQFF.

The rearrangement links TRBV2 to TRBJ2-1; tentatively, D is TRBD2 (6 bases). The germline gives CDR1 SNHLY, CDR2 FYNNEI. The CDR3 totals 17 residues. The V and J ends lost 6 bases and 0 bases respectively, with 18 bases between them. CDR3 bases: TGTGCCAGCAGGGGGCTTTCTAGCGCGTACTCCTACAATGAGCAGTTCTTC. Translating it yields CASRGLSSAYSYNEQFF.

This sequence joins TRBV6-5 and TRBJ2-1; 10 nucleotides match TRBD1. The CDR3 runs to 15 residues. Germline V gene lookup returns CDR1 MNHEY and CDR2 SVGAGI. Losses at the gene ends were 0 bases for V and 10 bases for J; bases not matched to a gene: 6. Here the CDR3 reads CASSYSGTGDGEQFF. DNA for the CDR3: TGTGCCAGCAGTTACTCCGGGACAGGGGACGGGGAGCAGTTCTTC.